The 7 T cell receptor beta chains below come from one sample, sequenced in a study of post-analysis software for immune sequencing data. Study findings and constraints: Four to six TRBV segments were more frequent in patients than controls; TRBV5-6, TRBV5-1 and TRBV20-1 belonged to this group.

Their recognized antigens are unknown. Researchers reported that TCR beta cDNA libraries carried unique molecular identifiers. TCRdb called the PCR reads again in MiXCR, with one record for every CDR3 protein. The table lists about 400,000 distinct CDR3 sequences, about a third of them singletons. Sequencing input: blood. These receptors all come from a girl under 18 with multiple sclerosis.

V and J are TRBV6-1 and TRBJ1-2; D remains unclear. With 6 bases removed from V and 3 bases from J, the gap between germline ends came to 11 bases. The CDR3 runs 13 residues. The germline V gene encodes CDR1 MNHNS and CDR2 SASEGT. The CDR3 protein is CASRPGPHYGYTF. The CDR3 DNA is TGTGCCAGCAGACCAGGACCCCACTATGGCTACACCTTC.

This clonotype was detected a few times. The chain recombines TRBV10-3 with TRBJ2-3; 9 bases line up with TRBD1. Looked up from germline, CDR1 is ENHRY and CDR2 is SYGVKD. The CDR3 has 15 amino acids. J lost 4 bases, V lost 4 bases, and 6 bases had no gene match. Here the CDR3 DNA reads TGTGCCATCAGTGCACAGGGGGCGGGAGCAGATACGCAGTATTTT. Translating it yields CAISAQGAGADTQYF.

V is TRBV6-1 and J is TRBJ1-1; tentatively, D is TRBD1 (5 bases). In germline, CDR1 is MNHNS, CDR2 SASEGT. V lost 3 bases and J 6 bases, leaving 8 bases between the germline ends. The CDR3 is 12 residues long. The CDR3 loop reads CASSEWGAEAFF. In nucleotides, the CDR3 is TGTGCCAGCAGTGAGTGGGGGGCTGAAGCTTTCTTT.

This chain connects TRBV19 to TRBJ1-1, with unresolved D. This CDR3 is built from 21 residues. Per the germline V gene, CDR1 is LNHDA and CDR2 is SQIVND (reference sequence). V lost 1 base and J 6 bases, leaving 33 bases between the germline ends. The CDR3 bases are TGTGCCAGTAGTATAGTTCGCCAGGATTTTTTTGGTGGTGCAGCTATCGCTGAAGCTTTCTTT. Its protein is CASSIVRQDFFGGAAIAEAFF.

The V gene is TRBV12-5, the J gene TRBJ1-1; weak D call: TRBD1 (6 bases). There are 15 residues in the CDR3. Trimming cost V 2 bases and J 6 bases, with 16 bases left between them. The V gene's germline CDR1 is LGHNT and CDR2 FRNRAP. The CDR3 DNA sequence: TGTGCTAGTGGTTTGCCCCTAGGGGGTCGCGCTGAAGCTTTCTTT. Amino acid sequence: CASGLPLGGRAEAFF.

The rearrangement uses TRBV12-5 and TRBJ2-5; D is ambiguous. The J call may be wrong; the DNA end is better matched by TRBJ2-7. Looked up from germline, CDR1 is LGHNT and CDR2 is FRNRAP. The CDR3 contains 14 residues. CDR3 nucleotide sequence: TGTGCTAGTGTCCCTGTGGGCAACTTGGACGAGCAGTACTTC. Its protein product is CASVPVGNLDEQYF.

The genes are TRBV6-5 and TRBJ2-5, with D hard to call. The germline CDR1 and CDR2 sequences are MNHEY and SVGAGI. V was trimmed by 7 bases and J by 4 bases, leaving 7 bases between them. The CDR3 has 11 amino acids. The CDR3 reads CASTNRETQYF. Here the CDR3 DNA reads TGTGCCAGCACCAATAGAGAGACCCAGTACTTC.